This T cell receptor (beta chain) emerged from a study of T cells in Graves' hyperthyroidism and ophthalmopathy. This clonotype has only a few counts. Germline CDR1 reads LGHNA; CDR2 reads YNFKEQ. This CDR3 region has 18 residues. Trimming at V came to 0 bases and at J to 2 bases, leaving 6 bases not matched to a gene. RNA transcripts were the template for amplifying TCR beta CDR3 regions. The HTBI primer set served for first-round RT-PCR of the TCR CDR3. TCRdb reprocessed the multiplex PCR reads with MiXCR, giving one entry per CDR3 protein. The table has about 400,000 distinct CDR3 sequences, around 15% seen once; the top ten hold less than 15%.

This chain joins TRBV4-2 and TRBJ2-3; TRBD2 aligns across 12 bases. The TCR was taken from a man between 18 and 35 years old with Graves' ophthalmopathy. Material: blood. CDR3 in amino acids: CASSQESRLAGDTDTQYF. The CDR3 nucleotides read TGTGCCAGCAGCCAAGAATCCAGACTAGCGGGGGACACAGATACGCAGTATTTT.